The T cell receptor (beta chain) described here comes from a study of CD8 T cells in ankylosing spondylitis. Overall study findings and caveats: Prior work had noted some motif variants in reactive arthritis blood and synovial fluid.

TCRdb reprocessed the 5' RACE reads with MiXCR, giving one entry per CDR3 protein. The table has just under 350,000 distinct CDR3 sequences, roughly 14% seen once; the top ten hold 0.9% to 1.2%. This clonotype was detected ten times or more. Its antigen remains unknown. The trim removed 4 bases at V and 4 bases at J, leaving 7 bases unmatched. The CDR3 extends over 15 amino acids. The germline gives CDR1 SGHRS, CDR2 YFSETQ. The sample consisted of blood, either unsorted or a sorted T cell fraction (not recorded which). The chain recombines TRBV5-1 with TRBJ2-5; the match to TRBD1 covers 10 bases. This sequence was found in a male donor with ankylosing spondylitis or in good health (not recorded which). CDR3 residues: CASSKPGQGRETQYF. The CDR3 DNA reads as TGCGCCAGCAGCAAGCCGGGACAGGGGCGAGAGACCCAGTACTTC.